The 17 T cell receptor beta chains below all came from one sample that was sequenced in a study of T cell repertoires in cytomegalovirus infection. No antigen has been identified for these receptors. From the reads, TCRdb called clonotypes with MiXCR, one entry per CDR3 protein. The table includes fewer than 850,000 distinct CDR3 sequences, 25% to 35% detected once. The sequencing here drew on cultured CD8+ T cells from PBMCs, taken from culture after CMV antigen stimulation. Receptors originate from a human donor in good health (CMV status not recorded). Some clones in this sample may be carry-over from other donors' samples.

This clonotype has a count of ten or more. This sequence joins TRBV7-8 and TRBJ2-5; the match to TRBD2 covers 9 bases. V trimming: 4 bases; J trimming: 5 bases; junction bases outside the gene matches: 8. The CDR3 spans 15 residues. Per germline, CDR1 SGHVS and CDR2 FQNEAQ. CDR3 sequence (DNA): TGTGCCAGCAGCTCAGGGACTAGCTACGGGGAGACCCAGTACTTC. Translated: CASSSGTSYGETQYF.

This clonotype was counted between two and nine times. The V gene is TRBV12-3 or TRBV12-4, the J gene TRBJ1-2, with 8 bases matching TRBD1. Unmatched junction bases numbered 5, after V lost 4 bases and J lost 1 base. The CDR3 covers 15 residues. CDR3 loop: CASSSLDRGNYGYTF. CDR3 bases: TGTGCCAGCAGTTCCCTTGACAGGGGTAACTATGGCTACACCTTC.

The chain links TRBV7-9 to TRBJ1-2; a possible D gene is TRBD1 (5 bases). This CDR3 is built from 16 residues. Germline lookup yields CDR1 SEHNR and CDR2 FQNEAQ (reference sequence). Trimming stripped 0 bases from V and 0 bases from J, with 11 bases between. The CDR3 protein is CASSLAGTEANYGYTF. For the CDR3, the DNA is TGTGCCAGCAGCTTAGCGGGGACGGAAGCTAACTATGGCTACACCTTC.

The V and J genes are TRBV7-9 and TRBJ2-7; possibly TRBD2 for D (6 bases). Germline V gene data show CDR1 as SEHNR and CDR2 as FQNEAQ (reference sequence). Trimming removed 0 bases from V and 5 bases from J, with 8 bases in between. This CDR3 is built from 13 residues. The CDR3 bases are TGTGCCAGCAGCTTAGCGTGGGGGGACGAGCAGTACGTC. Its protein product is CASSLAWGDEQYV.

This chain links TRBV11-2 with TRBJ2-7, with 7 bases matching TRBD2. Germline V lookup: CDR1 SGHAT, CDR2 FQNNGV. The CDR3 is made up of 12 amino acids. V trimming: 6 bases; J trimming: 6 bases; junction bases outside the gene matches: 5. The CDR3 region is CASRRSGVEQYF. DNA for the CDR3: TGTGCCAGCAGACGAAGCGGGGTCGAGCAGTACTTC. Using reference TRBV11-2 and TRBJ2-7 for the parts outside the CDR3, the full variable domain is EAGVAQSPRYKIIEKRQSVAFWCNPISGHATLYWYQQILGQGPKLLIQFQNNGVVDDSQLPKDRFSAERLKGVDSTLKIQPAKLEDSAVYLCASRRSGVEQYFGPGTRLTVT.

This clonotype was recorded many times. The chain recombines TRBV6-2 or TRBV6-3 with TRBJ2-7; 7 positions agree with TRBD1. V shed 4 bases, J shed 4 bases, and the junction held 7 bases outside the gene matches. The CDR3 covers 14 residues. Germline CDR1 and CDR2: MNHEY and SVGEGT. This chain's CDR3 is CASSWTGQLYEQYV. The CDR3, as DNA: TGTGCCAGCAGTTGGACAGGCCAGTTGTACGAGCAGTACGTC.

This clonotype was seen a handful of times. The CDR3 spells CASSLWTGVNEQFF. CDR3 bases: TGTGCCAGCAGCCTATGGACAGGGGTCAATGAGCAGTTCTTC. The genes are TRBV7-8 and TRBJ2-1; 9 nucleotides align to TRBD1. The V gene end was trimmed by 5 bases and the J gene end by 6 bases; junction bases not matched to a gene: 5. The CDR3 consists of 14 residues. In germline, CDR1 is SGHVS, CDR2 FQNEAQ. The full variable domain, rest sourced from reference TRBV7-8 and TRBJ2-1, is GAGVSQSPRYKVAKRGQDVALRCDPISGHVSLFWYQQALGQGPEFLTYFQNEAQLDKSGLPSDRFFAERPEGSVSTLKIQRTQQEDSAVYLCASSLWTGVNEQFFGPGTRLTVL.

This chain links TRBV27 with TRBJ2-7; 7 bases fit TRBD1. The CDR3 is 13 residues long. Germline CDR1 and CDR2: MNHEY and SMNVEV (reference sequence). V was pared by 5 bases and J by 6 bases, with 7 bases of the junction left unmatched. The CDR3 loop reads CASSRTGPSEQYF. Here the CDR3 DNA reads TGTGCCAGCAGTAGGACAGGCCCCTCCGAGCAGTACTTC.

There are a few counts of this clonotype. V is TRBV10-2 and J is TRBJ2-5, with a tentative D call TRBD2 (6 bases). CDR3 size: 17 residues. Trimming pared 3 bases from V and 4 bases from J, leaving 21 bases between. Germline loops: CDR1 WSHSY, CDR2 SAAADI. Here the CDR3 DNA reads TGCGCCAGCAGTGAACACGGCGAGGAGGGGTTGGGAGAGACCCAGTACTTC. Encoded protein: CASSEHGEEGLGETQYF.

With regard to this clonotype: Only one base separates this from a far larger clonotype, so it likely reflects a read error. V usage is TRBV7-2 and J usage is TRBJ1-1; D is perhaps TRBD1 (6 bases). This CDR3 is built from 11 residues. Germline V gives CDR1 SGHTA, CDR2 FQGNSA. CDR3 sequence: CASSQGTEAIF. Here the CDR3 DNA reads TGTGCCAGCAGCCAGGGGACTGAAGCTATCTTT. Looking up the rest from reference TRBV7-2 and TRBJ1-1 gives the full variable domain: GAGVSQSPSNKVTEKGKDVELRCDPISGHTALYWYRQSLGQGLEFLIYFQGNSAPDKSGLPSDRFSAERTGGSVSTLTIQRTQQEDSAVYLCASSQGTEAIFGQGTRLTVV.

V usage is TRBV19 and J usage is TRBJ1-1; 7 bases agree with TRBD1. V lost 6 bases to trimming and J lost 2 bases; unmatched junction nucleotides: 15. CDR1 LNHDA and CDR2 SQIVND come from the germline V gene (reference sequence). This CDR3 is built from 17 residues. The CDR3 is CASRSPSGQMANTEAFF. In DNA, the CDR3 is TGTGCCAGTAGATCCCCATCGGGACAGATGGCCAACACTGAAGCTTTCTTT.

The gene calls are TRBV29-1 and TRBJ2-7; possibly TRBD1 for D (6 bases). Per the germline V gene, CDR1 is SQVTM and CDR2 is ANQGSEA. The CDR3 is 12 amino acids. The V gene lost 3 bases and the J gene lost 6 bases, with 12 bases spanning the gap. This CDR3 is CSVEGVRGEQYF. The CDR3 bases are TGCAGCGTTGAGGGGGTCAGGGGCGAGCAGTACTTC.

There are many counts of this clonotype. V and J are TRBV7-2 and TRBJ2-1; 9 positions match TRBD1. The CDR3 length is 16 residues. Germline CDR1 reads SGHTA; CDR2 reads FQGNSA. The trim removed 0 bases at V and 4 bases at J, leaving 4 bases unmatched. The CDR3 DNA sequence: TGTGCCAGCAGCTTAGCCGGGACAGGGAGATACAATGAGCAGTTCTTC. Its protein product is CASSLAGTGRYNEQFF.

This sequence joins TRBV5-6 and TRBJ1-2; D is unresolved. This CDR3 has 14 amino acids. CDR1 SGHDT and CDR2 YYEEEE come from the germline V gene. V was cut by 0 bases and J by 6 bases, with 12 bases left in between. This CDR3 is CASSLVYPTDGYTF. CDR3 coding DNA: TGTGCCAGCAGCTTGGTCTATCCTACAGATGGCTACACCTTC.

The V and J genes are TRBV3-1 and TRBJ2-4; D ambiguous. Deletions cut 0 bases from V and 6 bases from J, with 9 bases between. Germline CDR1 is LGHDT and CDR2 is YNNKEL (reference sequence). The CDR3 runs to 14 residues. CDR3 coding DNA: TGTGCCAGCAGCCAAGATTTCGAGACAAACATTCAGTACTTC. Protein product: CASSQDFETNIQYF.

The rearrangement uses TRBV7-9 and TRBJ2-1; 7 bases match TRBD1. The CDR3 sequence is 17 residues long. Per the germline V gene, CDR1 is SEHNR and CDR2 is FQNEAQ (reference sequence). Unmatched junction bases numbered 14, after V lost 5 bases and J lost 4 bases. In DNA, the CDR3 is TGTGCCAGCAGCGTGGGACAGCGCAGGGCCTATTACAATGAGCAGTTCTTC. This gives the protein CASSVGQRRAYYNEQFF.

The V and J genes are TRBV5-5 and TRBJ2-7; D possibly uses TRBD1 or TRBD2 (5 bases each). This CDR3 has 15 amino acids. V was cut by 2 bases and J by 2 bases, with 14 bases left in between. Germline CDR1 SGHKS, CDR2 YYEKEE (reference sequence). The CDR3 spells CASSFDPQGPYEQYV. CDR3 nucleotides: TGTGCCAGCAGCTTTGACCCCCAGGGACCCTACGAGCAGTACGTC.